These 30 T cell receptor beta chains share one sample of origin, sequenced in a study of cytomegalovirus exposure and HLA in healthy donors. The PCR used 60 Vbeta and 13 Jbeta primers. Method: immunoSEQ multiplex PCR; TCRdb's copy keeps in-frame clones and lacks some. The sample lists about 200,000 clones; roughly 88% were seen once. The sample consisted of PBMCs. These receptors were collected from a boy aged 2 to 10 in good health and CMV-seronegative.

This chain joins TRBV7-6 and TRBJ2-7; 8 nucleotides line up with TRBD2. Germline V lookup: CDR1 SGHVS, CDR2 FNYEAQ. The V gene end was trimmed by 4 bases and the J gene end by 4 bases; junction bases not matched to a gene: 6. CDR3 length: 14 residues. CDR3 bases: TGTGCCAGCAGCTCAAGACTAGCGCCTTACGAGCAGTACTTC. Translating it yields CASSSRLAPYEQYF.

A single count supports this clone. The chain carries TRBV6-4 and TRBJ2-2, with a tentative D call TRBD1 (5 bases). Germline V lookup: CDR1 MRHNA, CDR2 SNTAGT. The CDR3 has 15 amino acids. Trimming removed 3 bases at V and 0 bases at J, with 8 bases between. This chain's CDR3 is CASSEQGANTGELFF. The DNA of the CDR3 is TGTGCCAGCAGTGAACAAGGGGCGAACACCGGGGAGCTGTTTTTT.

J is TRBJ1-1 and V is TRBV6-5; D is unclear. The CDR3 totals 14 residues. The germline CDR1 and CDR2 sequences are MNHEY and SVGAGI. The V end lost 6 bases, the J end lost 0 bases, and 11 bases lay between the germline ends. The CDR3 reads CASSRGLMNTEAFF. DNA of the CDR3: TGTGCCAGCAGCAGAGGGTTAATGAACACTGAAGCTTTCTTT.

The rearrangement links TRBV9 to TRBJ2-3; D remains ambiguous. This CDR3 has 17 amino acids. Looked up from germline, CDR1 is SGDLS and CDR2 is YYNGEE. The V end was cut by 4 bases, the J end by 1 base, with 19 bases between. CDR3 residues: CASSKHTSASGTDTQYF. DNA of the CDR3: TGTGCCAGCAGCAAACATACAAGCGCCAGTGGCACAGATACGCAGTATTTT.

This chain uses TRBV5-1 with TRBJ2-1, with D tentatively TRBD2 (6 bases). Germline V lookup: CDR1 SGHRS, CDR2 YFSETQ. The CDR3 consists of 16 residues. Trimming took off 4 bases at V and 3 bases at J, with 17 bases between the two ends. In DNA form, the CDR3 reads TGCGCCAGCAGCCCGACGGGGGTTGAGGGCTACAATGAGCAGTTCTTC. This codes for CASSPTGVEGYNEQFF.

The DNA for the CDR3 is TGTGCCATCGGATTCACTGTAGCGGGAGGGCCCTACGAGCAGTACTTC. This encodes CAIGFTVAGGPYEQYF. This chain joins TRBV10-3 and TRBJ2-7; TRBD2 matches at 11 bases. This CDR3 has 16 amino acids. Trimming cost V 8 bases and J 2 bases; bases outside gene matches: 11. The germline CDR1 and CDR2 sequences are ENHRY and SYGVKD.

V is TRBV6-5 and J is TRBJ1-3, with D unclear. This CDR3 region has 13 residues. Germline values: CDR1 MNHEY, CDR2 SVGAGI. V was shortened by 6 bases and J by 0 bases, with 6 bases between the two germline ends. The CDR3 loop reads CASRLSSGNTIYF. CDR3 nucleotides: TGTGCCAGCAGATTGAGCTCTGGAAACACCATATATTTT.

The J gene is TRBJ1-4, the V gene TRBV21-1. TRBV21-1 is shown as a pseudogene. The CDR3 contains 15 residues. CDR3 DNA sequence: TGTGCCAGCAGCACCCAGAAAGGAGGGAGGGAAAAACTGTTTTTT. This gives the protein CASSTQKGGREKLFF.

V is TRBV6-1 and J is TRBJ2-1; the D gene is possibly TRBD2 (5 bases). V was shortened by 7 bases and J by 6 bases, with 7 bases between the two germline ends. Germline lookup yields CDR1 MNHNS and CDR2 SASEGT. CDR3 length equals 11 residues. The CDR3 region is CASIRGNEQFF. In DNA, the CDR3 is TGTGCCAGCATCCGGGGCAATGAGCAGTTCTTC.

In nucleotides, the CDR3 is TGTGCCAGCAGCCCACGGGGGGGCCTCAATGAGCAGTTCTTC. Translating it yields CASSPRGGLNEQFF. The chain links TRBV13 to TRBJ2-1; TRBD2 matches 8 bases. Germline CDR1 PRHDT, CDR2 FYEKMQ (reference sequence). The CDR3 is made up of 14 amino acids. Trimming removed 5 bases from V and 6 bases from J; junction bases left unmatched: 6.

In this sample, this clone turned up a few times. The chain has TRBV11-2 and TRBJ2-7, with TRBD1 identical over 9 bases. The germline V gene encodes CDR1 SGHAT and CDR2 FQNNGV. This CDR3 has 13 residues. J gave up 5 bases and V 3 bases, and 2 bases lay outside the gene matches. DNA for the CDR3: TGTGCCAGCAGCTTTGGACAGGGGAACGAGCAGTACTTC. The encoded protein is CASSFGQGNEQYF. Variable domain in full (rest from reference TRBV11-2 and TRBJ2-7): EAGVAQSPRYKIIEKRQSVAFWCNPISGHATLYWYQQILGQGPKLLIQFQNNGVVDDSQLPKDRFSAERLKGVDSTLKIQPAKLEDSAVYLCASSFGQGNEQYFGPGTRLTVT.

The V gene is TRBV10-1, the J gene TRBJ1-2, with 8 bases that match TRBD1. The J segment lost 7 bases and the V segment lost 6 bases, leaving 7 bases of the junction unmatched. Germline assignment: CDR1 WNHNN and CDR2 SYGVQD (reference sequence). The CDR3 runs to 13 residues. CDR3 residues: CASSQDRAAGYTF. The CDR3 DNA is TGCGCCAGCAGCCAGGACAGGGCGGCTGGCTACACCTTC.

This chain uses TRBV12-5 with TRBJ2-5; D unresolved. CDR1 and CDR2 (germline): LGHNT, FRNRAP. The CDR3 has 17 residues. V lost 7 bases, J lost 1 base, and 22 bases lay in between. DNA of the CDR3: TGTGCTAGTGCCGACTTCCCTTACGAGGCCCCCCAAGAGACCCAGTACTTC. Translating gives CASADFPYEAPQETQYF.

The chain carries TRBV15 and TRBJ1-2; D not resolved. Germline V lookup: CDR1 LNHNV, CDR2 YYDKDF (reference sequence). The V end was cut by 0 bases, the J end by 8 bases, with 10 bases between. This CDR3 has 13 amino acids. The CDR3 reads CATSRESEYGYTF. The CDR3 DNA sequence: TGTGCCACCAGCAGAGAAAGTGAGTACGGCTACACCTTC. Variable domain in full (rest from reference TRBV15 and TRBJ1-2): DAMVIQNPRYQVTQFGKPVTLSCSQTLNHNVMYWYQQKSSQAPKLLFHYYDKDFNNEADTPDNFQSRRPNTSFCFLDIRSPGLGDTAMYLCATSRESEYGYTFGSGTRLTVV.

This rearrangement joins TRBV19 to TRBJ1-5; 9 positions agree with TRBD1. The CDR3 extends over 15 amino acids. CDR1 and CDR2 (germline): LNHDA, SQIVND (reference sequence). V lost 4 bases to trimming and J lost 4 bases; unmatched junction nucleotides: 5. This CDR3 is CASSSGQGLNQPQHF. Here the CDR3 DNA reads TGTGCCAGTAGTAGTGGACAGGGGTTGAATCAGCCCCAGCATTTT.

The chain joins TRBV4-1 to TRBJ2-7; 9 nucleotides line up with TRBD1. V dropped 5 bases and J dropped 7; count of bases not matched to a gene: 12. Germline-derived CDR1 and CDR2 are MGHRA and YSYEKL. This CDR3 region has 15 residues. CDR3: CASSYAGTGSGEQYF. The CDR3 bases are TGCGCCAGCAGCTACGCCGGGACAGGGTCGGGGGAGCAGTACTTC.

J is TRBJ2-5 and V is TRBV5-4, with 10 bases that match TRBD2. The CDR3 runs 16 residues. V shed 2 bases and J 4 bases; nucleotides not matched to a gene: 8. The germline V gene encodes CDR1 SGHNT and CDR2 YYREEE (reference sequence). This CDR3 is CASSLALAGVGETQYF. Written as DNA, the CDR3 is TGTGCCAGCAGCTTAGCTCTAGCGGGAGTCGGAGAGACCCAGTACTTC.

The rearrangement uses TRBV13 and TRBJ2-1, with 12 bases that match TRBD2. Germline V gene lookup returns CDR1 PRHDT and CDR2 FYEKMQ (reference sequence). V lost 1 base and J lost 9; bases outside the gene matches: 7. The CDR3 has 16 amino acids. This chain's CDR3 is CASSLAASGGAGEQFF. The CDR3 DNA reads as TGTGCCAGCAGCTTAGCGGCTAGCGGGGGGGCCGGTGAGCAGTTCTTC.

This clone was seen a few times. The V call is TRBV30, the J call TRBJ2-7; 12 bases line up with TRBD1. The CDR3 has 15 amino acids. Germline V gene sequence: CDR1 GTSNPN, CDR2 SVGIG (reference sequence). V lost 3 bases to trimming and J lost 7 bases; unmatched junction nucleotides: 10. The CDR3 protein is CAWSPGGTGGWEQYF. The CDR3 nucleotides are TGTGCCTGGAGCCCCGGAGGGACAGGGGGCTGGGAGCAGTACTTC.

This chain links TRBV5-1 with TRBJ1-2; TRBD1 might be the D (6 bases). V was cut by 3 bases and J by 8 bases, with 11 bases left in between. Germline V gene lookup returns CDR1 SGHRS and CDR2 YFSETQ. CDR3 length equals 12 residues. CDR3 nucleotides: TGCGCCAGCAGCTCGACAGGAGGAGGCTACACCTTC. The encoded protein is CASSSTGGGYTF.

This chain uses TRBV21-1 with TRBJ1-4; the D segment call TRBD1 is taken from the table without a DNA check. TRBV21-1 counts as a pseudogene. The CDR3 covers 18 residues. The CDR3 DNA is TGTGCCAGCAGCAAAGGTGGGACAGGACAAGCAACTAATGAAAAACTGTTTTTT. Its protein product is CASSKGGTGQATNEKLFF.

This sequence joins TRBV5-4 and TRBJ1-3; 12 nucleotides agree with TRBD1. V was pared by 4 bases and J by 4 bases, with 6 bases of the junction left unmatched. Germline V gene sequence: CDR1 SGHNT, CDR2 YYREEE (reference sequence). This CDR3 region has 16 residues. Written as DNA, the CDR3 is TGTGCCAGCAGCGTGGGACAGGGGGCGCGAGGAAACACCATATATTTT. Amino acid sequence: CASSVGQGARGNTIYF.

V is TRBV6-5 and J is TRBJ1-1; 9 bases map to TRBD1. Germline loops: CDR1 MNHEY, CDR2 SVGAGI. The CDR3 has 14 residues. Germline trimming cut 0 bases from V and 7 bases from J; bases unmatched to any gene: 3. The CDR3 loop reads CASSYSGDRVEAFF. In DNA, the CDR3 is TGTGCCAGCAGTTACTCGGGGGACAGGGTTGAAGCTTTCTTT.

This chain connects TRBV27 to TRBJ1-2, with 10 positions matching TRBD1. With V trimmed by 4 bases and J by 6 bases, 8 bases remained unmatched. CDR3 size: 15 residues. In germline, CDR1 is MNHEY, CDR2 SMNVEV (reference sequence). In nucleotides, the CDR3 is TGTGCCAGCAGTTCCTGGGACAGGGGCCGAGATGGCTACACCTTC. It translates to CASSSWDRGRDGYTF.

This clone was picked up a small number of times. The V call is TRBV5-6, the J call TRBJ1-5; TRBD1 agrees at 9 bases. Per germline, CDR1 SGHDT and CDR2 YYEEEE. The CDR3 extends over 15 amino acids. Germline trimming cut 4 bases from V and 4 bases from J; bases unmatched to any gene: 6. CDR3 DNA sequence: TGTGCCAGCAGCCAGGGGACAGGGATGAATCAGCCCCAGCATTTT. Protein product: CASSQGTGMNQPQHF.

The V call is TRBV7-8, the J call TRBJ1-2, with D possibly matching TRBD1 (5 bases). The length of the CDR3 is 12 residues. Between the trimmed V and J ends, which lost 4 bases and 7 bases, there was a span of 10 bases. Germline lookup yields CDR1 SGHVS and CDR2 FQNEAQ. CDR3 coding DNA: TGTGCCAGCAGCTGGGTCGGGGGTGGCTACACCTTC. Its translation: CASSWVGGGYTF.

CDR3 nucleotides: TGTGCCTGGAGTTTGGGCAGCGGGCAGTTCTTC. Its protein is CAWSLGSGQFF. V gene TRBV30 combines with J gene TRBJ2-1, with D possibly TRBD2 on 5 matching bases. The CDR3 sequence is 11 residues long. The V gene lost 2 bases and the J gene lost 12 bases, with 11 bases spanning the gap. Germline CDR1 GTSNPN, CDR2 SVGIG (reference sequence).

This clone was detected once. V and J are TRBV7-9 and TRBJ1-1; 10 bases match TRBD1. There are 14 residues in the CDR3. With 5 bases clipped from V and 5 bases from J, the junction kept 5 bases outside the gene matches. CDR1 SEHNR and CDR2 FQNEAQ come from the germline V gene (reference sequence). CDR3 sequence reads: CASSRPGQGTEAFF. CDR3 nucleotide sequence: TGTGCCAGCAGCCGGCCGGGACAGGGGACTGAAGCTTTCTTT.

In DNA form, the CDR3 reads TGTGCCAGCAGTTACTCGCGATCCGGAGATGAAAAACTGTTTTTT. It yields the protein CASSYSRSGDEKLFF. This rearrangement joins TRBV6-6 to TRBJ1-4, with unresolved D. CDR1 is MNHNY, CDR2 SVGAGI, per germline (reference sequence). Trimming took off 0 bases at V and 6 bases at J, with 11 bases between the two ends. The CDR3 has 15 amino acids.

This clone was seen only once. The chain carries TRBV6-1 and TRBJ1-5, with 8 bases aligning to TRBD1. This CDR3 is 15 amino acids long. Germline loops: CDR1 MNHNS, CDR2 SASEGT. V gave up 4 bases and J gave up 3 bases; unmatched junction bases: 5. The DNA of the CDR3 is TGTGCCAGCAGTGTAATACAGGGGGACAATCAGCCCCAGCATTTT. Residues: CASSVIQGDNQPQHF.